This T cell receptor (beta chain) was profiled in a study of CD8 T cells in ankylosing spondylitis. TCRdb re-called the 5' RACE reads through MiXCR, storing one row per CDR3 protein. Here the sample spans around 100,000 distinct CDR3 sequences, approximately 25% being singletons. This clonotype was picked up a small number of times. The CDR3 spans 15 residues. The V gene end was trimmed by 3 bases and the J gene end by 1 base; junction bases not matched to a gene: 3. The germline gives CDR1 KGHSH, CDR2 LQKENI. This TCR was recovered from a male donor with ankylosing spondylitis. Material for sequencing was synovial fluid, either unsorted or a sorted T cell fraction (not recorded which). The rearrangement uses TRBV18 and TRBJ1-1, with 9 bases fitting TRBD1. CDR3 nucleotides: TGTGCCAGCTCACCTCTACAGGGGGCGAACACTGAAGCTTTCTTT. The encoded protein is CASSPLQGANTEAFF.